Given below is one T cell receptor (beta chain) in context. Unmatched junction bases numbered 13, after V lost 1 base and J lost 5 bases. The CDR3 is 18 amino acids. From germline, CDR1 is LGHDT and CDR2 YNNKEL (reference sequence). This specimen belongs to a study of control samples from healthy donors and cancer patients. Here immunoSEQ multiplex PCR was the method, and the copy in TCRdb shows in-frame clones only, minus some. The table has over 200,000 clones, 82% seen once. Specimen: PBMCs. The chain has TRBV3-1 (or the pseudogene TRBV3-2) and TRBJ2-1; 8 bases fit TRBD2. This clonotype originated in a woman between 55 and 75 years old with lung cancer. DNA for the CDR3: TGTGCCAGCAGCCAAGGGATCCCGTTAACTAGCGGAAACAATGAGCAGTTCTTC. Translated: CASSQGIPLTSGNNEQFF.